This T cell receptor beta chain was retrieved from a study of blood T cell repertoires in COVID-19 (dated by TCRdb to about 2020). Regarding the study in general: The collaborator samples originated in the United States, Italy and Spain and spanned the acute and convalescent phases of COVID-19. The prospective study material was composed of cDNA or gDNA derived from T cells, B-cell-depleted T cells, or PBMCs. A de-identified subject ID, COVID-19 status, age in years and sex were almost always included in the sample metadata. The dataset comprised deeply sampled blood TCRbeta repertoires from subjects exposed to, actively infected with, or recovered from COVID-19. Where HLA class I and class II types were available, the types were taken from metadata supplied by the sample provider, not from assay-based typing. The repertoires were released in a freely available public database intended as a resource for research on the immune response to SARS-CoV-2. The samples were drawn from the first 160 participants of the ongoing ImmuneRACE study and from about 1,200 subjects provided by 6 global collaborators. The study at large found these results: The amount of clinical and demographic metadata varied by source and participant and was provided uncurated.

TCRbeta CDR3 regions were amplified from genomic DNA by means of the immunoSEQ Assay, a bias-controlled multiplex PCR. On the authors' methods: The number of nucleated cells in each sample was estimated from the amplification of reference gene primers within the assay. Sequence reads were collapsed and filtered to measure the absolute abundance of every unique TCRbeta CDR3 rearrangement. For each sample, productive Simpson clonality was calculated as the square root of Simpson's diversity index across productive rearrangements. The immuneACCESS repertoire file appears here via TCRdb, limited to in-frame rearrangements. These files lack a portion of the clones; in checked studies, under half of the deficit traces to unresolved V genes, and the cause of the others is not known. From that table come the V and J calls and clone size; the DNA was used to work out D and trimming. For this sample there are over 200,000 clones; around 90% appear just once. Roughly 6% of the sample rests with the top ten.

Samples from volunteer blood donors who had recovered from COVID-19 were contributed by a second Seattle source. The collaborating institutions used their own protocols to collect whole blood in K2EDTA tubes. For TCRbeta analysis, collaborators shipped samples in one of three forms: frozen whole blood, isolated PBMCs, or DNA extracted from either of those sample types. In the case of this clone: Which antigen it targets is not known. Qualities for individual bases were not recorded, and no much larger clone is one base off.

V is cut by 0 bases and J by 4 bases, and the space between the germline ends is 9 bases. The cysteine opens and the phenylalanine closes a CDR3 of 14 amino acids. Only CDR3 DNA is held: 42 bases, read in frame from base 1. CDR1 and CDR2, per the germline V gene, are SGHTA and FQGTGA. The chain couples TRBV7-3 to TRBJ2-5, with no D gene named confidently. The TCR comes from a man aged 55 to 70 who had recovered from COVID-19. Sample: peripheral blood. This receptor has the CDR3 CASSLTALGETQYF. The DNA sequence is TGTGCCAGCAGCTTAACTGCTCTCGGAGAGACCCAGTACTTC.